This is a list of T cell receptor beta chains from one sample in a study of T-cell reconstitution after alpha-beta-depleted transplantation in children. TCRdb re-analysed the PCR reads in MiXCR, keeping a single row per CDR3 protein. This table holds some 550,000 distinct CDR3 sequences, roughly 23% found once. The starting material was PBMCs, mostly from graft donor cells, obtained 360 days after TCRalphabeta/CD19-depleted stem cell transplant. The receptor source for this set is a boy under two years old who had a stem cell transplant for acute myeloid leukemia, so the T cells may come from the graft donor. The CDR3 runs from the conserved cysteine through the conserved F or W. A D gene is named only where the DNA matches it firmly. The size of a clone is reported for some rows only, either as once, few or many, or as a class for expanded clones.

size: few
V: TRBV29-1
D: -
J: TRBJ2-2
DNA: TGCAGCGTTTCCGGGACTCCTAACACCGGGGAGCTGTTTTTT
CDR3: CSVSGTPNTGELFF

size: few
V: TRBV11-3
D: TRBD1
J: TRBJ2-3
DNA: TGTGCCAGCAGCCGTAAGTCGGGACAGGGCACAGATACGCAGTATTTT
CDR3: CASSRKSGQGTDTQYF

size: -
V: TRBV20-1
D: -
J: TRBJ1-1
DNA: TGCAGTGCTGGGGTCCTATCACTGAACACTGAAGCTTTCTTT
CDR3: CSAGVLSLNTEAFF

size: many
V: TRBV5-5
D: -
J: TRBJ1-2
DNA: TGTGCCAGCAGCCCAGACGGGACATATGGCTACACCTTC
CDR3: CASSPDGTYGYTF

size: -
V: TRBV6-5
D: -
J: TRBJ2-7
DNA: -
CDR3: CASSSSGMDYEQYF

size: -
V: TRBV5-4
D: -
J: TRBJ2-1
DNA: TGTGCCAGCAGCTTGGGGCACAGGGTCCTCCTATACAATGAGCAGTTCTTC
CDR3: CASSLGHRVLLYNEQFF

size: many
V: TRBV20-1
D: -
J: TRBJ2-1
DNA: TGCAGTGCGGCAGTGGGGGCAGACAATGAGCAGTTCTTC
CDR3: CSAAVGADNEQFF

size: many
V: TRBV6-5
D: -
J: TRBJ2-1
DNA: TGTGCCAGCAGTTACTCGACTAGCTCTAGGGGGTCCTACAATGAGCAGTTCTTC
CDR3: CASSYSTSSRGSYNEQFF

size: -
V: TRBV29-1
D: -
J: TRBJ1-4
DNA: TGCAGCGTTGAATTGGGGGGCGCGGGAAAACTGTTTTTT
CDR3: CSVELGGAGKLFF

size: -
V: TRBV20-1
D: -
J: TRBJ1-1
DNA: TGCAGTGCTAGGCCCTCGGGGGGCAGGAACACTGAAGCTTTCTTT
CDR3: CSARPSGGRNTEAFF

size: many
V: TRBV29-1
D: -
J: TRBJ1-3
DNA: TGCAGCGTTGAAGATTACCCCTCTGGAAACACCATATATTTT
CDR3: CSVEDYPSGNTIYF

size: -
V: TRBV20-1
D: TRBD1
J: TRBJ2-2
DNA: TGCAGTGCTAAAACCGGGACAGGGGGTCAAACCGGGGAGCTGTTTTTT
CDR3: CSAKTGTGGQTGELFF

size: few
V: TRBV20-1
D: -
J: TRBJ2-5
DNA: TGCAGTGCCCTTCTCGCCAAAGGACAAGAGACCCAGTACTTC
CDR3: CSALLAKGQETQYF

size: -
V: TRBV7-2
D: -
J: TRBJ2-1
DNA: TGTGCCAGTCCCCCGGAACCATCCTACAATGAGCAGTTCTTC
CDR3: CASPPEPSYNEQFF

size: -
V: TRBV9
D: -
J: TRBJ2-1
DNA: TGTGCCAGCAGCTACGCCGGTATCGGAGGGCATGAGCAGTTCTTC
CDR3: CASSYAGIGGHEQFF

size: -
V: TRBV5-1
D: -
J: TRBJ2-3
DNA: TGCGCCAGCAGGTTGGGGGCTCCTTGGGATACGCAGTATTTT
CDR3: CASRLGAPWDTQYF

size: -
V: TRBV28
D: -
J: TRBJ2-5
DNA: TGTGCCAGCACCTTCGCTAAAGAGACCCAGTACTTC
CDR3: CASTFAKETQYF

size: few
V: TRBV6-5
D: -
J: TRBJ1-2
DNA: TGTGCCAGCAGTTACTCGAGAGTTGGGGGGTCGGGCTATGGCTACACCTTC
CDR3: CASSYSRVGGSGYGYTF

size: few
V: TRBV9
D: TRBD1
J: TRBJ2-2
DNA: TGTGCCAGCAGCGTTAGGACAGGGGTGACCGGGGAGCTGTTTTTT
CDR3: CASSVRTGVTGELFF

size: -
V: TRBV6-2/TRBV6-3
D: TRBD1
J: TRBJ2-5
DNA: TGTGCCAGCAGTCGACAGGGGGCCAAAGAGACCCAGTACTTC
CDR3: CASSRQGAKETQYF

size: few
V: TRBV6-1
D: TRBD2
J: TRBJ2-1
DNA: TGTGCCAGCAGCCGCGATGTCGTAGCGGGGGGGAGTGAGCAGTTCTTC
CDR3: CASSRDVVAGGSEQFF

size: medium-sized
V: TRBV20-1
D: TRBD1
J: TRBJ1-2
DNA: TGCAGTGCTAGAGGGAGGGACAGGGGGCTGGCGCGTGGCTACACCTTC
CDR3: CSARGRDRGLARGYTF

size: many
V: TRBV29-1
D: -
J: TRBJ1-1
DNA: TGCAGCGGCTGGGGGGCAGCGAACACTGAAGCTTTCTTT
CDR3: CSGWGAANTEAFF

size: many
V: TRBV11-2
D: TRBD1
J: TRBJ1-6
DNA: TGTGCCAGCAGCCCGCTGACAGGGGTCTATAATTCACCCCTCCACTTT
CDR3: CASSPLTGVYNSPLHF

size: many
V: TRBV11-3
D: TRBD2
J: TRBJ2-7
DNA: TGTGCCAGCAGCTTAGGCGCAGCGGGAGAGCAGTACTTC
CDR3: CASSLGAAGEQYF

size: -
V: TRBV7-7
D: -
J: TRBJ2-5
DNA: TGTGCCAGCAGCTCCGACTGGAGACGAGGGGGAACCCAGTACTTC
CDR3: CASSSDWRRGGTQYF

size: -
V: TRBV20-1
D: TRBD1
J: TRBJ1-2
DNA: TGCAGTGCTCCGGGACAGATCGGCTATGGCTACACCTTC
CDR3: CSAPGQIGYGYTF

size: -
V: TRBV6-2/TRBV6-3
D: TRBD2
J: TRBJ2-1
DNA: TGTGCCAGCAGTTGGGGACTAGAGATACGGAATGAGCAGTTCTTC
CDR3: CASSWGLEIRNEQFF

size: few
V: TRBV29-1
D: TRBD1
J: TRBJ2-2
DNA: TGCAGCGTCGCCACAGGGGCTAACACCGGGGAGCTGTTTTTT
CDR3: CSVATGANTGELFF

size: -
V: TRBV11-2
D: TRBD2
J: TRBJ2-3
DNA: TGTGCCAGCAGCTTAGATGGGTGGGGGGGAGAAGATACGCAGTATTTT
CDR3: CASSLDGWGGEDTQYF

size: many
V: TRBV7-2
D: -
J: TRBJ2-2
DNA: TGTGCCAGCAGCTTAGCACCGACTACCGGGGAGCTGTTTTTT
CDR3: CASSLAPTTGELFF

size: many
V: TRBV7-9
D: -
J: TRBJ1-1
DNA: TGTGCCAGCAGCTTGGAGTCGGAGACGGAAGCTTTCTTT
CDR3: CASSLESETEAFF

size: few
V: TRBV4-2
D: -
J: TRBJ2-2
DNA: TGTGCCAGCAGCCAAGATAGCGGCGGGAACACCGGGGAGCTGTTTTTT
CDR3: CASSQDSGGNTGELFF